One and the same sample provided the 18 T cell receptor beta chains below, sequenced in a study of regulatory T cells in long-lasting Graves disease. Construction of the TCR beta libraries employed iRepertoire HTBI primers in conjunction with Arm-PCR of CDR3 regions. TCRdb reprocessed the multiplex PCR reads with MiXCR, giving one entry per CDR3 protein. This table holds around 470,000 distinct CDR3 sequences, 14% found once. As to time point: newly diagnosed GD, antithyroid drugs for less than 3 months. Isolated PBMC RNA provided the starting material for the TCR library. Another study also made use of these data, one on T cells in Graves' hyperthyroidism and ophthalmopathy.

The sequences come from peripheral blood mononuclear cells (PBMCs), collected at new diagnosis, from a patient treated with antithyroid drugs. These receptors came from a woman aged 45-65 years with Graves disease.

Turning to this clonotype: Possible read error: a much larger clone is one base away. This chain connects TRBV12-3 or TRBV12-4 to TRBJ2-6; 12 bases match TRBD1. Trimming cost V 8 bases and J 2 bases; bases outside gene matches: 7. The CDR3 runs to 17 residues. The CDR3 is CASRIRDRGPGANVLTF. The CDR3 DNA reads TGTGCCAGCCGTATTCGGGACAGGGGGCCTGGGGCCAACGTCCTGACTTTC.

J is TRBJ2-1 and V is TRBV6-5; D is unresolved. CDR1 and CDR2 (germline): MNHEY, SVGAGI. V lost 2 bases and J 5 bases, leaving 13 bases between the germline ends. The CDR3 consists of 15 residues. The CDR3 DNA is TGTGCCAGCAGTTACCTCCGGCGCTGGGACAATGAGCAGTTCTTC. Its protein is CASSYLRRWDNEQFF.

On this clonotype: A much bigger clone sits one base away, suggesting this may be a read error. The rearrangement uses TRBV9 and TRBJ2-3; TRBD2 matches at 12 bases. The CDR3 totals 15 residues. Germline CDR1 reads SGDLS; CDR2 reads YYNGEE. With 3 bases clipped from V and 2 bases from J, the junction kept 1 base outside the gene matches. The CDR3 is CASSGTSGITDTQYF. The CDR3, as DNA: TGTGCCAGCAGCGGGACTAGCGGGATCACAGATACGCAGTATTTT.

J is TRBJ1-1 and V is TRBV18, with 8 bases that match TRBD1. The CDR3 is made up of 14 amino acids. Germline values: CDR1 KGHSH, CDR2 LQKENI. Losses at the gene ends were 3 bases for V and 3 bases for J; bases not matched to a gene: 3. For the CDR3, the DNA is TGTGCCAGCTCACCGGACAGGGCGTACACTGAAGCTTTCTTT. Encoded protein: CASSPDRAYTEAFF.

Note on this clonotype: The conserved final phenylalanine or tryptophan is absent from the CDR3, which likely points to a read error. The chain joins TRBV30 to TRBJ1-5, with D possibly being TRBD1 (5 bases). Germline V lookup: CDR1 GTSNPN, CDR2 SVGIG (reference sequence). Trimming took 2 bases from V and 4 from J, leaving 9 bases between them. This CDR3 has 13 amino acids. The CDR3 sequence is CAWSWAGNQPQHC. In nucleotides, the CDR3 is TGTGCCTGGAGTTGGGCAGGGAATCAGCCCCAGCATTGT.

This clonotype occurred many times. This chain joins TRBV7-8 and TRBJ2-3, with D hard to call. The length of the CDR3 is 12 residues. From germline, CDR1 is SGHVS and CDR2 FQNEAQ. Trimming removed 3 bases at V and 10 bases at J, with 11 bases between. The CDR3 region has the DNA TGTGCCAGCAGCTTTCCCGGGTTTGCGCAGTATTTT. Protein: CASSFPGFAQYF. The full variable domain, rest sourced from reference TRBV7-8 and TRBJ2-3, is GAGVSQSPRYKVAKRGQDVALRCDPISGHVSLFWYQQALGQGPEFLTYFQNEAQLDKSGLPSDRFFAERPEGSVSTLKIQRTQQEDSAVYLCASSFPGFAQYFGPGTRLTVL.

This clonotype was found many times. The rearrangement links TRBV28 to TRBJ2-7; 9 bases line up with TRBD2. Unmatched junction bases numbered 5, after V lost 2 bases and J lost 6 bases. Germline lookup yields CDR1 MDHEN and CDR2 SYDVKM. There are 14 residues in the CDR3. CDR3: CASSLIAGGREQYF. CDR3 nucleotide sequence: TGTGCCAGCAGTTTAATTGCGGGAGGGCGCGAGCAGTACTTC.

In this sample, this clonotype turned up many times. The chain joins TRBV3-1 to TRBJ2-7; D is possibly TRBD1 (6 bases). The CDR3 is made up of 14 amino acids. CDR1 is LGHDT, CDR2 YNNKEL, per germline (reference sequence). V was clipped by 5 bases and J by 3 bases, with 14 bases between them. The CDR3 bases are TGTGCCAGCAGCTTACCGGGACACTTCTACGAGCAGTACTTC. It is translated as CASSLPGHFYEQYF.

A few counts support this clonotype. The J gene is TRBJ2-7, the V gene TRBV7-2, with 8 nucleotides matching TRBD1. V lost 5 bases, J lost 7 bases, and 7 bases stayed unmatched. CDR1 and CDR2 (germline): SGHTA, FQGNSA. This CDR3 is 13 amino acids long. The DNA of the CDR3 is TGTGCCAGCAGCAGGGGACAGGCGGAGGAGCAGTACTTC. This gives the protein CASSRGQAEEQYF.

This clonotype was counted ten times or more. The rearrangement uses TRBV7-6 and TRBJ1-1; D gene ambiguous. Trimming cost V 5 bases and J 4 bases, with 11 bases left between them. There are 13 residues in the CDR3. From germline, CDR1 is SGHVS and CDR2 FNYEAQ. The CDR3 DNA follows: TGTGCCAGCAGCGAGGCCTTGGGCACTGAAGCTTTCTTT. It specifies CASSEALGTEAFF.

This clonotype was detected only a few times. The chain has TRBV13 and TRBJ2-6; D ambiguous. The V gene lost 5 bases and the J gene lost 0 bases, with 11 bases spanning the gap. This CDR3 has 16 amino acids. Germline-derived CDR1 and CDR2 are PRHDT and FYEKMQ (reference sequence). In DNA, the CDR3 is TGTGCCAGCAGCGTGCTACTGAGCTCTGGGGCCAACGTCCTGACTTTC. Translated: CASSVLLSSGANVLTF.

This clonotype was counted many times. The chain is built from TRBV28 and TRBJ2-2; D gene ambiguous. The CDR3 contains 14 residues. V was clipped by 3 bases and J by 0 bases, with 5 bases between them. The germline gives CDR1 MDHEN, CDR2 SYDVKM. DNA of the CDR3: TGTGCCAGCAGTTTTTGGCCGAACACCGGGGAGCTGTTTTTT. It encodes CASSFWPNTGELFF.

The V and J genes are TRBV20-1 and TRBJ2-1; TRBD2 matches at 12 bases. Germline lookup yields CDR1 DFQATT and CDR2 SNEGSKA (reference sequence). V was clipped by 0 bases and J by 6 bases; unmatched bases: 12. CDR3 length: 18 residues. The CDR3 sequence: CSARDPLAGGPGINEQFF. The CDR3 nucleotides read TGCAGTGCTAGAGATCCTCTAGCGGGAGGGCCTGGAATCAATGAGCAGTTCTTC.

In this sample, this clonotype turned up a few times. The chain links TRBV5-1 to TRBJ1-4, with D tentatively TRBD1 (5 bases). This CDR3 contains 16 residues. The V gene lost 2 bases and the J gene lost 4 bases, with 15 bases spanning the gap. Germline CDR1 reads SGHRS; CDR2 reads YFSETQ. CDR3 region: CASSFTSTVGNEKLFF. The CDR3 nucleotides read TGCGCCAGCAGCTTTACCTCGACAGTCGGTAATGAAAAACTGTTTTTT. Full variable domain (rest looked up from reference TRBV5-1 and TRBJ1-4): KAGVTQTPRYLIKTRGQQVTLSCSPISGHRSVSWYQQTPGQGLQFLFEYFSETQRNKGNFPGRFSGRQFSNSRSEMNVSTLELGDSALYLCASSFTSTVGNEKLFFGSGTQLSVL.

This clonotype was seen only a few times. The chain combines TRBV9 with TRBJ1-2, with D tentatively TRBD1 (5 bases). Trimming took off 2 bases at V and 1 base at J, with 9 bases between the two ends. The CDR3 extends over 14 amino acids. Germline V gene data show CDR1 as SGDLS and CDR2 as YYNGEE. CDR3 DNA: TGTGCCAGCAGCGTCGGGACGGATAACTATGGCTACACCTTC. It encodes CASSVGTDNYGYTF.

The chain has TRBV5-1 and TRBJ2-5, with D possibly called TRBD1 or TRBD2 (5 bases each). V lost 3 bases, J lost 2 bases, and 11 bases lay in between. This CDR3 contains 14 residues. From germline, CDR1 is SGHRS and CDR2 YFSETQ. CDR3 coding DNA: TGCGCCAGCAGCTCGCAGGGCGGGCAAGAGACCCAGTACTTC. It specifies CASSSQGGQETQYF.

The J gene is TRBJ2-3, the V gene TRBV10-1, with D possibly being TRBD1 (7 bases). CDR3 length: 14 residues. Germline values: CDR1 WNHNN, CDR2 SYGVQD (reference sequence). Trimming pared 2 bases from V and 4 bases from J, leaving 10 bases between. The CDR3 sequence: CASSEARGADTQYF. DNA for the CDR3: TGCGCCAGCAGTGAGGCCAGGGGGGCAGATACGCAGTATTTT.

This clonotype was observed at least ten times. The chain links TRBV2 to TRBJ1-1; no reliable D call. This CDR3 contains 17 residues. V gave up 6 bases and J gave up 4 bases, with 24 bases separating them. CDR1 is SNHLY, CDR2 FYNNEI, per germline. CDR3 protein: CASRLQGPSWVSTEAFF. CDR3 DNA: TGTGCCAGCAGGCTACAAGGACCCTCGTGGGTGAGCACTGAAGCTTTCTTT.